The rows below give T cell receptor beta chains drawn from one sample of a study of control samples from healthy donors and cancer patients. The repertoire was sequenced with immunoSEQ multiplex PCR; TCRdb's copy has only in-frame clones and lacks some. This table holds 100,000 to 150,000 clones, approximately 90% found once. The source material was blood. The receptors originated from a man in his forties in good health. Each CDR3 is given with its conserved first and last residue. A D gene is named only where the DNA matches it firmly. Where a row states a size, it is once, few, many or the class of an expanded clone; other rows omit it.

TRBJ1-1	15	NA	NA	TRBV23-1	CASSQFFGGNTEAFF	TGCGCCAGCAGTCAGTTTTTCGGGGGAAACACTGAAGCTTTCTTT
TRBJ2-7	13	NA	TRBD2	TRBV29-1	CSVLAGGSYEQYF	TGCAGCGTTTTAGCGGGGGGGTCCTACGAGCAGTACTTC
TRBJ1-2	12	NA	NA	TRBV28	CASSLQSYGYTF	TGTGCCAGCAGTTTGCAGAGCTATGGCTACACCTTC
TRBJ2-5	14	NA	NA	TRBV13	CASSAFAVQETQYF	TGTGCCAGCAGCGCGTTTGCCGTCCAAGAGACCCAGTACTTC
TRBJ2-5	15	NA	NA	TRBV11-2	CASSSGAGDRETQYF	TGTGCCAGCAGCTCAGGGGCGGGGGATCGGGAGACCCAGTACTTC
TRBJ2-1	16	NA	NA	TRBV7-9	CASSLAPGPSPGKQFF	TGTGCCAGCAGCTTAGCGCCCGGACCTTCGCCTGGGAAGCAGTTCTTC
TRBJ2-3	15	few	NA	TRBV5-1	CASSSGRPSTDTQYF	TGCGCCAGCAGCTCCGGACGTCCGAGCACAGATACGCAGTATTTT
TRBJ2-5	13	NA	TRBD1	TRBV7-9	CASSFSGGETQYF	TGTGCCAGCAGCTTCTCAGGGGGAGAGACCCAGTACTTC
TRBJ1-2	11	NA	NA	TRBV9	CASSVDGGYTF	TGTGCCAGCAGCGTAGATGGAGGCTACACCTTC
TRBJ1-1	13	NA	NA	TRBV5-4	CASSRQGNTEAFF	TGTGCCAGCAGTCGCCAGGGGAACACTGAAGCTTTCTTT
TRBJ2-3	13	NA	NA	TRBV14	CASHPLGTDTQYF	TGTGCCAGCCACCCCCTCGGCACAGATACGCAGTATTTT
TRBJ2-5	15	NA	TRBD2	TRBV11-2	CASSLARGGRETQYF	TGTGCCAGCAGCTTAGCTCGGGGGGGCCGAGAGACCCAGTACTTC
TRBJ1-1	13	NA	NA	TRBV6-4	CASSDGENTEAFF	TGTGCCAGCAGTGACGGGGAGAACACTGAAGCTTTCTTT
TRBJ2-2	16	once	NA	TRBV9	CASSPTPTGNTGELFF	TGTGCCAGCAGCCCCACTCCGACAGGGAACACCGGGGAGCTGTTTTTT
TRBJ2-1	12	NA	NA	TRBV19	CASSIAPGEQFF	TGTGCCAGTAGTATAGCTCCTGGCGAGCAGTTCTTC
TRBJ1-1	17	NA	TRBD1	TRBV5-8	CASSLGVTGTVNTEAFF	TGTGCCAGCAGCTTGGGGGTGACCGGGACAGTGAACACTGAAGCTTTCTTT
TRBJ2-7	16	NA	NA	TRBV11-2	CASSPIGRTTSYEQYF	TGTGCCAGCAGTCCCATAGGACGGACAACCTCCTACGAGCAGTACTTC
TRBJ2-1	14	NA	TRBD2	TRBV2	CASRALASYNEQFF	TGTGCCAGCAGGGCACTAGCGTCCTACAATGAGCAGTTCTTC
TRBJ1-1	15	NA	TRBD1	TRBV3-1/TRBV3-2	CASSFNIQGLAEAFF	TGTGCCAGCAGCTTTAACATACAGGGGTTGGCTGAAGCTTTCTTT
TRBJ2-1	11	NA	TRBD2	TRBV10-3	CAISGEGEQFF	TGTGCCATCAGTGGGGAGGGTGAGCAGTTCTTC
TRBJ1-5	13	NA	NA	TRBV12-5	CASTPPGGQPQHF	TGTGCTAGTACCCCTCCTGGGGGACAGCCCCAGCATTTT
TRBJ2-6	16	NA	TRBD1	TRBV5-6	CASRRTGALGANVLTF	TGTGCCAGCAGACGGACAGGGGCGCTAGGGGCCAACGTCCTGACTTTC
TRBJ2-7	15	NA	NA	TRBV6-6	CASSSLGLHSYEQYF	TGTGCCAGCAGTTCCCTAGGCCTGCACTCCTACGAGCAGTACTTC
TRBJ1-1	15	once	NA	TRBV21-1	CASSADGHRGTEAFF	TGTGCCAGCAGCGCCGACGGACATCGGGGGACTGAAGCTTTCTTT